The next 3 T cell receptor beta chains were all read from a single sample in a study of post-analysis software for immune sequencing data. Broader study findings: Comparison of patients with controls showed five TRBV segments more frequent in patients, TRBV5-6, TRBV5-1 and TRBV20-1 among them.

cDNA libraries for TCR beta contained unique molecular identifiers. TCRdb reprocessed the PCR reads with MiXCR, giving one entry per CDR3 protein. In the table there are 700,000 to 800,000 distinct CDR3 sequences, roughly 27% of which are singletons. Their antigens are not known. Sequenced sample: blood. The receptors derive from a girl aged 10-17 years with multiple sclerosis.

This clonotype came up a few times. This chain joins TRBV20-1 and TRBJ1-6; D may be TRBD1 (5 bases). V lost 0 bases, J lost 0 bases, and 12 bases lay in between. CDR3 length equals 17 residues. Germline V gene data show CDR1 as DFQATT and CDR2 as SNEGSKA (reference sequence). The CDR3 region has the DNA TGCAGTGCTAGAGATTGGGGGGGAAGCTCCTATAATTCACCCCTCCACTTT. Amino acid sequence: CSARDWGGSSYNSPLHF.

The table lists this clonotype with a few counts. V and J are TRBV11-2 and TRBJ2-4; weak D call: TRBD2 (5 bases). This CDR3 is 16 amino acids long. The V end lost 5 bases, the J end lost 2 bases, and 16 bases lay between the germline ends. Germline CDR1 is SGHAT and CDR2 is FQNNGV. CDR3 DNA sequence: TGTGCCAGCAGCGACCTCCTAGCCCCCACCAAAAACATTCAGTACTTC. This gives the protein CASSDLLAPTKNIQYF.

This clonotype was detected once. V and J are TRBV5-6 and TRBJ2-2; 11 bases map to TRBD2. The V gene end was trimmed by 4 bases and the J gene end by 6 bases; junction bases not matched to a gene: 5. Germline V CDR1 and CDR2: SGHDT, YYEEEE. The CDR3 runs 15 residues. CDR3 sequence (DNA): TGTGCCAGCAGCCCGCTAGCGGGGGGCCCCGGGGAGCTGTTTTTT. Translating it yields CASSPLAGGPGELFF.